This T cell receptor (beta chain) was captured by sequencing in a study of T-cell reconstitution after alpha-beta-depleted transplantation in children. The CDR3 runs 13 residues. Germline V lookup: CDR1 SGHKS, CDR2 YYEKEE (reference sequence). With 0 bases removed from V and 2 bases from J, the gap between germline ends came to 2 bases. At least ten counts were recorded for this clonotype. Unique molecular identifiers were used in preparing the TCRbeta library. MiXCR was run by TCRdb on the PCR reads, yielding one entry per CDR3 protein. The table shows 170,000 or so distinct CDR3 sequences, with approximately 6.8% occurring only once.

This TCR was sampled from a human donor who donated a stem cell graft to a child with Wiskott-Aldrich syndrome. V is TRBV5-5 and J is TRBJ1-4; D is undetermined. Sample: PBMCs from the stem cell graft donor, taken from the stem cell graft. The CDR3 loop reads CASSLDTNEKLFF. The CDR3 DNA follows: TGTGCCAGCAGCTTGGACACTAATGAAAAACTGTTTTTT.